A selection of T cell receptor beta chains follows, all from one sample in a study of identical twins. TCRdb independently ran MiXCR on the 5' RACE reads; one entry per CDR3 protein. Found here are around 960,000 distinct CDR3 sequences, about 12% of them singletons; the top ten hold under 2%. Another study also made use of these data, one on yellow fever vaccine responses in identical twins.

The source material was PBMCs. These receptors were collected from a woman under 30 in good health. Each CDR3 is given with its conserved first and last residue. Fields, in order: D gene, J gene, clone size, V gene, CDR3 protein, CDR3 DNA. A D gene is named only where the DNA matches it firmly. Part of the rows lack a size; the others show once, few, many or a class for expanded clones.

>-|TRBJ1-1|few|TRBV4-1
CASSQPSGGNTEAFF
TGCGCCAGCAGCCAACCGTCGGGGGGGAACACTGAAGCTTTCTTT
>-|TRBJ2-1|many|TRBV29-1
CSVRFSGYNEQFF
TGCAGCGTTCGGTTTAGCGGCTACAATGAGCAGTTCTTC
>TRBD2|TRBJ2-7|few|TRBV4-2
CASSQDTSGLYEQYF
TGTGCCAGCAGCCAAGATACTAGCGGCCTCTACGAGCAGTACTTC
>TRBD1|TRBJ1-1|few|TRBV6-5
CASSYGTGFITEAFF
TGTGCCAGCAGTTACGGGACAGGGTTTATCACTGAAGCTTTCTTT
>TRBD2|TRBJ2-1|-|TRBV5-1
CASSLPRLAGGYNEQFF
TGCGCCAGCAGCTTGCCCCGACTAGCGGGGGGGTACAATGAGCAGTTCTTC
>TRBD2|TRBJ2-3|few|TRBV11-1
CASSLSPKGLATSTDTQYF
TGTGCCAGCAGCTTATCGCCTAAGGGACTAGCGACTAGCACAGATACGCAGTATTTT
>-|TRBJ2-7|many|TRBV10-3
CAISESSYEQYF
TGTGCCATCAGTGAAAGCTCCTACGAGCAGTACTTC
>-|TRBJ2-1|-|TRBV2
CATREQFF
TGTGCCACCCGCGAGCAGTTCTTC
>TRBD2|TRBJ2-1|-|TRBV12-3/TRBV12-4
CASRAGLAGPYNEQFF
TGTGCCAGCAGGGCCGGACTAGCGGGACCCTACAATGAGCAGTTCTTC
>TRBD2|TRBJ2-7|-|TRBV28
CASSLWTSGKYEQYF
TGTGCCAGCAGTTTATGGACTAGCGGAAAATACGAGCAGTACTTC
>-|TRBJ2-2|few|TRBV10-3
CAMLTSGAGELFF
TGTGCCATGCTCACATCGGGGGCCGGGGAGCTGTTTTTT
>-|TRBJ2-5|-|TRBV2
CASRPRARVQETQYF
TGTGCCAGCAGGCCCCGAGCCAGGGTCCAAGAGACCCAGTACTTC
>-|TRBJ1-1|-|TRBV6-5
CASTHYTEAFF
TGTGCCAGCACCCACTACACCGAAGCTTTCTTT
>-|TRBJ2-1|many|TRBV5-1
CASSLDRYNEQFF
TGCGCCAGCAGCTTGGACAGATACAATGAGCAGTTCTTC
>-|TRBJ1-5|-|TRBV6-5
CASSSLDRPDQPQHF
TGTGCCAGCAGTTCCCTGGACCGCCCAGATCAGCCCCAGCATTTT
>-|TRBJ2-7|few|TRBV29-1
CSVEDLLDYEQYF
TGCAGCGTTGAAGATCTCCTCGACTACGAGCAGTACTTC
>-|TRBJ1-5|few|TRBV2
CASRPTQASNQPQHF
TGTGCCAGCAGGCCCACACAGGCTAGCAATCAGCCCCAGCATTTT
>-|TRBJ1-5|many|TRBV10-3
CAISELGNQPQHF
TGTGCCATCAGTGAGTTGGGGAATCAGCCCCAGCATTTT
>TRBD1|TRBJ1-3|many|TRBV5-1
CASSRWDRSSSGNTIYF
TGCGCCAGCAGCCGCTGGGACAGATCCTCCTCTGGAAACACCATATATTTT
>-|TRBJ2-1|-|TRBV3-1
CASSQEVGLFHSYNEQFF
TGTGCCAGCAGCCAAGAAGTTGGTCTCTTTCACTCCTACAATGAGCAGTTCTTC
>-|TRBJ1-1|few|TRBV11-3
CASSLDQINTEAFF
TGTGCCAGCAGCTTAGATCAGATCAACACTGAAGCTTTCTTT
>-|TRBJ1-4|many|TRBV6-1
CASSTWGQRSTNEKLFF
TGTGCCAGCAGTACATGGGGGCAGCGCTCAACTAATGAAAAACTGTTTTTT